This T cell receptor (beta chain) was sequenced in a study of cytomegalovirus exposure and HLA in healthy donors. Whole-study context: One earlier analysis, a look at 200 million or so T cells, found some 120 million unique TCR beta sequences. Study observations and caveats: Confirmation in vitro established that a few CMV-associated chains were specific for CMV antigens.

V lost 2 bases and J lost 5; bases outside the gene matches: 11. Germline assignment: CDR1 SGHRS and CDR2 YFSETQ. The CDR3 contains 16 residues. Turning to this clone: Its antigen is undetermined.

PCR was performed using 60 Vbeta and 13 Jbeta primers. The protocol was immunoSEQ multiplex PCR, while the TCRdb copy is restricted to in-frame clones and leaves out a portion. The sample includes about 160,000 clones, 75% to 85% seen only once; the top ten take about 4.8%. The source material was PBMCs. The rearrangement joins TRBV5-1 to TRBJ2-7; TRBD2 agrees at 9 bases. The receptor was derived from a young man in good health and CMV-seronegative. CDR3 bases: TGCGCCAGCAGCTTTAGTTGGCTAGCGGGATCCAACGAGCAGTACTTC. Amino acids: CASSFSWLAGSNEQYF.